This T cell receptor (beta chain) derives from a study of blood T cell repertoires in COVID-19. Measured with immunoSEQ multiplex PCR; TCRdb has only the in-frame clones, and not every one. The data contain around 200,000 clones, 85% to 90% of them singletons. Trimming cost V 6 bases and J 4 bases; bases outside gene matches: 6. The germline V gene encodes CDR1 ENHRY and CDR2 SYGVKD. The CDR3 has 15 amino acids. The genes are TRBV10-3 and TRBJ2-2, with 9 bases aligning to TRBD1. This TCR was sampled from an elderly man with acute or convalescent COVID-19. Source material: peripheral blood. This chain's CDR3 is CAISLGTGITGELFF. The CDR3 DNA reads as TGTGCCATCAGCTTAGGGACAGGGATCACCGGGGAGCTGTTTTTT.